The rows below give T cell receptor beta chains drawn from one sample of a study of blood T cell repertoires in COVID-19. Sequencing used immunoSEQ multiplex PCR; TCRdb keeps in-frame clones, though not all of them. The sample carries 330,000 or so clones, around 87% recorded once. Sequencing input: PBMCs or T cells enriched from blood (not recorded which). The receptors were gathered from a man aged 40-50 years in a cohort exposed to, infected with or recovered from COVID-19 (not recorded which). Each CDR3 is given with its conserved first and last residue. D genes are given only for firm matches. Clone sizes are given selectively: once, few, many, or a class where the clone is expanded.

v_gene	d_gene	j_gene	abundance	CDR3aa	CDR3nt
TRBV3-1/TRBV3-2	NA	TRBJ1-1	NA	CASSRGQGTEAFF	TGTGCCAGCAGCCGGGGTCAGGGCACTGAAGCTTTCTTT
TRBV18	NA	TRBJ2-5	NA	CASSPGGKKETQYF	TGTGCCAGCTCACCAGGAGGGAAAAAAGAGACCCAGTACTTC
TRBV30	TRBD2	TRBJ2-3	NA	CAWGTSGGSTDTQYF	TGTGCCTGGGGGACTAGCGGGGGTAGCACAGATACGCAGTATTTT
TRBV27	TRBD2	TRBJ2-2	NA	CARADGLAGGWGTGELFF	TGTGCCCGCGCCGACGGACTAGCGGGAGGGTGGGGGACCGGGGAGCTGTTTTTT
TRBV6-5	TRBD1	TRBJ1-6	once	CASSRPGQRGSPLHF	TGTGCCAGCAGCAGGCCGGGACAGAGGGGTTCACCCCTCCACTTT
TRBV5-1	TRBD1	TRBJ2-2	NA	CASSLDRGNTGELFF	TGCGCCAGCAGCTTGGACAGGGGGAACACCGGGGAGCTGTTTTTT
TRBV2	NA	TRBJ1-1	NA	CASSAGYRRFF	TGTGCCAGCAGTGCGGGGTATAGACGGTTCTTT
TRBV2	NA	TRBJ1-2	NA	CASRSRVGYTF	TGTGCCAGCAGGTCCAGGGTAGGCTACACCTTC
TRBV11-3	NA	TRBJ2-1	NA	CASSFGGLLNEQFF	TGTGCCAGCAGCTTCGGGGGACTTCTGAATGAGCAGTTCTTC
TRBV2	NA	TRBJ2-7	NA	CASRVETPREQYF	TGTGCCAGCAGGGTGGAGACTCCTCGGGAGCAGTACTTC
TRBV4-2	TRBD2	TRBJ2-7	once	CASSRERGLGEQYF	TGTGCCAGCAGCCGGGAGCGGGGTCTGGGGGAGCAGTACTTC
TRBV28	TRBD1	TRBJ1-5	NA	CASRGQGDRPQHF	TGTGCCAGCAGAGGACAGGGGGATCGGCCCCAGCATTTT
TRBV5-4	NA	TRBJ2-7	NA	CASSLDLESYEQYF	TGTGCCAGCAGCTTGGATCTAGAATCCTACGAGCAGTACTTC
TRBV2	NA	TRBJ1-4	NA	CASSATGITNEKLFF	TGTGCCAGCAGTGCTACAGGGATCACTAATGAAAAACTGTTTTTT
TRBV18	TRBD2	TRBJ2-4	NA	CASSQRLAGVGSKNIQYF	TGTGCCAGCTCACAGCGGCTAGCGGGAGTGGGGTCCAAAAACATTCAGTACTTC